The 29 T cell receptor beta chains presented below share a single source sample, sequenced in a study of T cell changes during pregnancy in multiple sclerosis. Clones were sequenced by immunoSEQ multiplex PCR, and TCRdb holds only the in-frame ones, with some missing. The top ten hold approximately 1.1% of the sample, which has 55,000 to 85,000 clones, over 85% seen once. Sequencing used peripheral blood, obtained in the third trimester of pregnancy. Receptor source: a female donor with multiple sclerosis, enrolled in a pregnancy study.

This chain uses TRBV28 with TRBJ2-3, with D unresolved. CDR1 and CDR2 (germline): MDHEN, SYDVKM. V dropped 5 bases and J dropped 3 bases, with 6 bases sitting between them. The CDR3 has 12 residues. The CDR3 loop is CASSPTTDTQYF. Written as DNA, the CDR3 is TGTGCCAGCAGTCCGACTACAGATACGCAGTATTTT.

V usage is TRBV9 and J usage is TRBJ2-3, with D maybe TRBD1 (5 bases). Trimming cost V 3 bases and J 1 base, with 12 bases left between them. CDR1 is SGDLS and CDR2 is YYNGEE in the germline V gene. This CDR3 has 15 amino acids. The CDR3 protein is CASSARQGGTDTQYF. The DNA of the CDR3 is TGTGCCAGCAGCGCACGCCAGGGCGGCACAGATACGCAGTATTTT. The full variable domain, its missing parts supplied by reference TRBV9 and TRBJ2-3, is DSGVTQTPKHLITATGQRVTLRCSPRSGDLSVYWYQQSLDQGLQFLIQYYNGEERAKGNILERFSAQQFPDLHSELNLSSLELGDSALYFCASSARQGGTDTQYFGPGTRLTVL.

The rearrangement uses TRBV4-2 and TRBJ2-2; 7 bases line up with TRBD1. The germline V gene encodes CDR1 LGHNA and CDR2 YNFKEQ. J was trimmed by 6 bases and V by 4 bases; bases with no gene match: 5. This CDR3 is built from 14 residues. As DNA, the CDR3 is TGTGCCAGCAGCCTACACAGGGGTCCCGGGGAGCTGTTTTTT. Protein sequence: CASSLHRGPGELFF.

CDR3 nucleotide sequence: TGCAGCGTTGTGTTGGGGGTGACAGGAAGGGCCCAGTACTTC. It specifies CSVVLGVTGRAQYF. This chain connects TRBV29-1 to TRBJ2-5; perhaps TRBD1 as D (6 bases). V lost 4 bases and J 9 bases, leaving 21 bases between the germline ends. Germline CDR1 and CDR2: SQVTM and ANQGSEA. This CDR3 is 14 amino acids long.

V and J are TRBV7-2 and TRBJ1-3; D remains unclear. Per the germline V gene, CDR1 is SGHTA and CDR2 is FQGNSA. The CDR3 sequence is 12 residues long. V shed 3 bases and J shed 8 bases, with 8 bases lying between them. The CDR3 coding sequence is TGTGCCAGCAGCTTTGGGAGACACACCATATATTTT. This gives the protein CASSFGRHTIYF.

V usage is TRBV10-3 and J usage is TRBJ2-7; tentatively, D is TRBD1 (5 bases). Germline V CDR1 and CDR2: ENHRY, SYGVKD. The CDR3 runs 15 residues. V dropped 0 bases and J dropped 2 bases, with 11 bases sitting between them. In nucleotides, the CDR3 is TGTGCCATCAGTGAGTCGTCAGGGATGACCTACGAGCAGTACTTC. It specifies CAISESSGMTYEQYF.

This clone has a count of ten or more. This sequence joins TRBV30 and TRBJ1-1; no clear D. Per the germline V gene, CDR1 is GTSNPN and CDR2 is SVGIG (reference sequence). V lost 0 bases and J 8 bases, leaving 10 bases between the germline ends. CDR3 size: 12 residues. As DNA, the CDR3 is TGTGCCTGGAGTGTACGCCGCGTCGAAGCTTTCTTT. Translation: CAWSVRRVEAFF.

This clone was found once. V usage is TRBV10-3 and J usage is TRBJ1-2; a possible D gene is TRBD1 (5 bases). V shed 0 bases and J shed 2 bases, with 10 bases lying between them. Germline V gene data show CDR1 as ENHRY and CDR2 as SYGVKD. This CDR3 is built from 15 residues. The DNA of the CDR3 is TGTGCCATCAGTGAGTCGGCGGCAGGGAACTATGGCTACACCTTC. It encodes CAISESAAGNYGYTF.

This chain uses TRBV4-3 with TRBJ2-5; 15 positions agree with TRBD2. The CDR3 sequence is 17 residues long. CDR1 LGHNA and CDR2 YSLEER come from the germline V gene. V shed 5 bases, J shed 0 bases, and the junction held 4 bases outside the gene matches. The CDR3 DNA sequence: TGCGCCAGCAGCAGAGGGACTAGCGGGGGGTACCAAGAGACCCAGTACTTC. Translation gives CASSRGTSGGYQETQYF.

This chain links TRBV5-6 with TRBJ1-2; TRBD1 is a possible D gene (6 bases). The germline V and J ends were trimmed by 0 bases and 4 bases, with 10 bases remaining between them. The CDR3 sequence is 14 residues long. CDR1 is SGHDT, CDR2 YYEEEE, per germline. The DNA for the CDR3 is TGTGCCAGCAGCTTGGGGGGACACCCCTATGGCTACACCTTC. Translation gives CASSLGGHPYGYTF.

The V and J genes are TRBV5-1 and TRBJ2-1; 11 positions match TRBD2. The CDR3 length is 17 residues. Germline lookup yields CDR1 SGHRS and CDR2 YFSETQ. V lost 0 bases and J lost 5; bases outside the gene matches: 7. In nucleotides, the CDR3 is TGCGCCAGCAGCTTGGAGCAGATAGCGGGAGGGCACAATGAGCAGTTCTTC. Translated, it gives CASSLEQIAGGHNEQFF.

The chain joins TRBV28 to TRBJ2-7; 8 positions agree with TRBD1. CDR3 size: 15 residues. Germline V lookup: CDR1 MDHEN, CDR2 SYDVKM. Trimming at V came to 4 bases and at J to 2 bases, leaving 7 bases not matched to a gene. In DNA, the CDR3 is TGTGCCAGCAGTTCTCCGGGACAGGCAACCTACGAGCAGTACTTC. Amino acid sequence: CASSSPGQATYEQYF.

The gene calls are TRBV27 and TRBJ2-1, with D perhaps TRBD1 (5 bases). This CDR3 region has 12 residues. In germline, CDR1 is MNHEY, CDR2 SMNVEV (reference sequence). V lost 8 bases, J lost 5 bases, and 10 bases lay in between. Here the CDR3 DNA reads TGTGCCAGCGGGCAGGGAAACAATGAGCAGTTCTTC. Encoded protein: CASGQGNNEQFF.

The V call is TRBV30, the J call TRBJ1-5, with a weak D call TRBD1 (5 bases). Germline assignment: CDR1 GTSNPN and CDR2 SVGIG (reference sequence). V shed 1 base and J shed 0 bases, with 13 bases lying between them. The CDR3 runs to 16 residues. CDR3 residues: CAWSETGHFSNQPQHF. In nucleotides, the CDR3 is TGTGCCTGGAGTGAAACAGGACATTTTAGCAATCAGCCCCAGCATTTT.

The chain employs TRBV19 and TRBJ1-4; D unclear. CDR3 length: 14 residues. Germline CDR1 is LNHDA and CDR2 is SQIVND (reference sequence). V was trimmed by 3 bases and J by 0 bases, leaving 5 bases between them. Here the CDR3 DNA reads TGTGCCAGTAGTATTAGTGCAACTAATGAAAAACTGTTTTTT. Translation: CASSISATNEKLFF.

The rearrangement joins TRBV5-1 to TRBJ2-1, with D maybe TRBD2 (5 bases). The V end lost 4 bases, the J end lost 9 bases, and 11 bases lay between the germline ends. The germline gives CDR1 SGHRS, CDR2 YFSETQ. The CDR3 has 12 amino acids. The CDR3 nucleotides read TGCGCCAGCAGCGTACTAGAACGTGAGCAGTTCTTC. It codes for CASSVLEREQFF.

This chain connects TRBV6-1 to TRBJ2-3; possible D gene TRBD2, 6 bases. The CDR3 is 13 amino acids. Germline V lookup: CDR1 MNHNS, CDR2 SASEGT. V dropped 4 bases and J dropped 6 bases, with 11 bases sitting between them. The CDR3 loop is CASSGRGEDTQYF. The CDR3, as DNA: TGTGCCAGCAGTGGGAGGGGAGAGGATACGCAGTATTTT.

The chain links TRBV2 to TRBJ2-5, with 7 bases aligning to TRBD1. The ends lost 6 bases at V and 3 bases at J; junction bases unmatched: 4. The CDR3 is 13 residues long. Germline loops: CDR1 SNHLY, CDR2 FYNNEI. The CDR3 protein is CASSAGTEETQYF. CDR3 DNA sequence: TGTGCCAGCAGCGCCGGGACAGAAGAGACCCAGTACTTC.

The chain combines TRBV19 with TRBJ2-1, with 12 bases that match TRBD2. Trimming removed 6 bases from V and 6 bases from J; junction bases left unmatched: 6. Looked up from germline, CDR1 is LNHDA and CDR2 is SQIVND (reference sequence). The CDR3 spans 15 residues. In DNA, the CDR3 is TGTGCCAGTAGAGTGACTAGCGGGAGTAGCAATGAGCAGTTCTTC. Amino acids: CASRVTSGSSNEQFF.

The chain recombines TRBV19 with TRBJ2-2; tentatively, D is TRBD1 (6 bases). Germline loops: CDR1 LNHDA, CDR2 SQIVND (reference sequence). This CDR3 has 14 amino acids. Trimming shortened V by 6 bases and J by 5 bases, and 13 bases separated the two germline ends. The CDR3 region is CASSQQGRTGELFF. The CDR3 DNA reads as TGTGCCAGTAGCCAACAGGGACGGACCGGGGAGCTGTTTTTT.

The V call is TRBV29-1, the J call TRBJ2-7; a weak D match, TRBD2 (7 bases). Looked up from germline, CDR1 is SQVTM and CDR2 is ANQGSEA. The ends were cut back, 7 bases at V and 5 bases at J, with 24 bases in the middle. CDR3 length: 15 amino acids. The CDR3 sequence: CSAGGAGAGIDEQYF. The CDR3 nucleotides read TGCAGCGCTGGAGGTGCGGGGGCAGGTATCGACGAGCAGTACTTC.

The gene calls are TRBV29-1 and TRBJ1-1; D may be TRBD1 (5 bases). The V gene lost 2 bases and the J gene lost 5 bases, with 21 bases spanning the gap. The V gene's germline CDR1 is SQVTM and CDR2 ANQGSEA. This CDR3 spans 16 amino acids. CDR3 amino acids: CSVEPYGAGRRTEAFF. CDR3 nucleotide sequence: TGCAGCGTTGAACCATACGGGGCGGGGAGGAGGACTGAAGCTTTCTTT.

This chain links TRBV5-1 with TRBJ2-5; D possibly corresponds to TRBD1 (6 bases). CDR3 length equals 13 residues. The V and J ends lost 2 bases and 3 bases respectively, with 8 bases between them. Germline V gene lookup returns CDR1 SGHRS and CDR2 YFSETQ. In DNA form, the CDR3 reads TGCGCCAGCAGCTTTTCAGGGGAAGAGACCCAGTACTTC. Its protein is CASSFSGEETQYF.

The rearrangement joins TRBV5-1 to TRBJ1-1, with D possibly TRBD1 on 5 matching bases. Germline lookup yields CDR1 SGHRS and CDR2 YFSETQ. This CDR3 spans 16 amino acids. V shed 0 bases and J shed 1 base, with 13 bases lying between them. CDR3: CASSLEETAKNTEAFF. CDR3 coding DNA: TGCGCCAGCAGCTTGGAGGAGACAGCTAAGAACACTGAAGCTTTCTTT.

This rearrangement joins TRBV5-6 to TRBJ2-7; possible D gene TRBD1, 6 bases. The CDR3 is 16 residues long. Trimming left V 1 base short and J 5 bases short, with 19 bases between. Germline-derived CDR1 and CDR2 are SGHDT and YYEEEE. CDR3 amino acids: CASSLPLIGGGHEQYF. CDR3 DNA sequence: TGTGCCAGCAGCTTGCCACTAATTGGGGGCGGCCACGAGCAGTACTTC.

The rearrangement links TRBV5-1 to TRBJ1-5; possibly TRBD1 for D (5 bases). CDR3 length equals 15 residues. Trimming took off 0 bases at V and 4 bases at J, with 11 bases between the two ends. CDR1 and CDR2 from the germline V gene are SGHRS and YFSETQ. The CDR3 sequence is CASSLEAGQNQPQHF. The CDR3 DNA is TGCGCCAGCAGCTTGGAGGCAGGGCAAAATCAGCCCCAGCATTTT. Variable domain in full (rest from reference TRBV5-1 and TRBJ1-5): KAGVTQTPRYLIKTRGQQVTLSCSPISGHRSVSWYQQTPGQGLQFLFEYFSETQRNKGNFPGRFSGRQFSNSRSEMNVSTLELGDSALYLCASSLEAGQNQPQHFGDGTRLSIL.

J is TRBJ1-3 and V is TRBV6-1, with no clear D. Germline V CDR1 and CDR2: MNHNS, SASEGT. The CDR3 runs to 14 residues. V dropped 6 bases and J dropped 5 bases, with 14 bases sitting between them. The CDR3 DNA reads TGTGCCAGCAGCCCCGGAACGGGTCGAAACACCATATATTTT. Its translation: CASSPGTGRNTIYF.

This chain joins TRBV7-9 and TRBJ1-1; the D gene is possibly TRBD1 (5 bases). Germline V gives CDR1 SEHNR, CDR2 FQNEAQ (reference sequence). The CDR3 runs 14 residues. V was trimmed by 5 bases and J by 4 bases, leaving 14 bases between them. The DNA of the CDR3 is TGTGCCAGCAGCGTAGGGTCTCAGGGCACTGAAGCTTTCTTT. It translates to CASSVGSQGTEAFF.

This chain joins TRBV5-1 and TRBJ2-7; a weak D match, TRBD2 (6 bases). Germline V lookup: CDR1 SGHRS, CDR2 YFSETQ. The CDR3 length is 15 residues. V was cut by 3 bases and J by 2 bases, with 15 bases left in between. CDR3 sequence reads: CASSSLGGAAYEQYF. In nucleotides, the CDR3 is TGCGCCAGCAGCTCATTAGGAGGGGCGGCCTACGAGCAGTACTTC.